The source of this T cell receptor (beta chain) is a study of T cell clones after liver transplantation. Study in general: Liver transplant recipients had immunosuppression withdrawal attempted within 2 years. TCRbeta sequencing after a pre-transplant mixed lymphocyte reaction identified graft-donor-reactive clones, later tracked in post-transplant blood.

The protocol was immunoSEQ multiplex PCR, while the TCRdb copy is restricted to in-frame clones and leaves out a portion. Here the sample spans tens of thousands of clones, over 85% being singletons. Note on this clone: Its specificity is unknown.

Study results and limitations: Conclusions were preliminary, with small, heterogeneous patient groups. A larger donor-reactive than third-party decline suggested partial antigen-specific deletion.

Trimming pared 5 bases from V and 8 bases from J, leaving 9 bases between. Germline V CDR1 and CDR2: MNHNY, SVGAGI (reference sequence). This CDR3 comprises 12 residues. The rearrangement uses TRBV6-6 and TRBJ2-2, with unresolved D. The origin of this receptor is a human donor who received a liver transplant. The sequenced sample was CD4+ T cells from blood, obtained before liver transplant. CDR3 sequence: CASSTPGGELFF. For the CDR3, the DNA is TGTGCCAGCAGTACCCCCGGAGGGGAGCTGTTTTTT.